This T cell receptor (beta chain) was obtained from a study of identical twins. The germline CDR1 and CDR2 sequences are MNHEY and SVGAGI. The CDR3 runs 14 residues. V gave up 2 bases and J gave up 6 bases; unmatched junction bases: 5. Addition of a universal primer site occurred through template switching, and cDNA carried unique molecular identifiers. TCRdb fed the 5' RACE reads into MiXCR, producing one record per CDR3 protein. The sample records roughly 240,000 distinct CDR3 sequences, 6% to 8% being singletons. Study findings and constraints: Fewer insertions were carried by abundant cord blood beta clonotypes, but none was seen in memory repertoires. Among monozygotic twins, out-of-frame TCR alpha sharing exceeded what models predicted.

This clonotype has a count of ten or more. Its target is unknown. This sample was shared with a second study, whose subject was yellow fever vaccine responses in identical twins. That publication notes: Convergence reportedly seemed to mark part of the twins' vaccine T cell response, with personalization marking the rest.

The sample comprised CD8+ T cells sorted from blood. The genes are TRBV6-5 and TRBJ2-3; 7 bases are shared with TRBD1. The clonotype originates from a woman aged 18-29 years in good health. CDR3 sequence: CASSYIQGKDTQYF. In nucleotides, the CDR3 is TGTGCCAGCAGTTACATACAGGGGAAGGATACGCAGTATTTT.